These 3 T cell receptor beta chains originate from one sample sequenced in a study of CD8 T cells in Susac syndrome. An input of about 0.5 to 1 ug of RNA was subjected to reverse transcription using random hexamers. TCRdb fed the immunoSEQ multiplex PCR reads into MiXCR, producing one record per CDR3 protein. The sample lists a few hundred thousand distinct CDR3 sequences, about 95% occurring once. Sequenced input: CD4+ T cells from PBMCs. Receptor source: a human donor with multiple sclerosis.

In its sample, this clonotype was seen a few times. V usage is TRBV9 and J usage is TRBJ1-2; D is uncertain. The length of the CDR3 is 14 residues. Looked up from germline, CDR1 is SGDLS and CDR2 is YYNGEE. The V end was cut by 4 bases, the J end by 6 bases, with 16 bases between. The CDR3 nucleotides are TGTGCCAGCAGCCCCATCTTTTTGGGAAATGGCTACACCTTC. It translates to CASSPIFLGNGYTF. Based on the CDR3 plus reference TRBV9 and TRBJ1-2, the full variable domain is DSGVTQTPKHLITATGQRVTLRCSPRSGDLSVYWYQQSLDQGLQFLIQYYNGEERAKGNILERFSAQQFPDLHSELNLSSLELGDSALYFCASSPIFLGNGYTFGSGTRLTVV.

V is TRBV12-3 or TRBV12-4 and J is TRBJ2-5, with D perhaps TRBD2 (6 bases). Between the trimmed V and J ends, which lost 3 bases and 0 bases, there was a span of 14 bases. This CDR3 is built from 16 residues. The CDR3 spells CASSLRLAENQETQYF. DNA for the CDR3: TGTGCCAGCAGTTTGCGGTTAGCGGAGAACCAAGAGACCCAGTACTTC.

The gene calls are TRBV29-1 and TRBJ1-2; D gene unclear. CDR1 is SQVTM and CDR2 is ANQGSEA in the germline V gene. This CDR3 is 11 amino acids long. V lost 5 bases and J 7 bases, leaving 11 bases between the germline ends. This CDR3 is CSVFPLAGYTF. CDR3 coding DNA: TGCAGCGTTTTCCCCTTGGCTGGCTACACCTTC.